A single sample is the source of the 19 T cell receptor beta chains below, sequenced in a study of blood T cell repertoires in COVID-19. Assay used: immunoSEQ multiplex PCR; TCRdb lists only in-frame clones, some missing. The sample holds a few hundred thousand clones; more than 75% are singletons and the top ten take about 3%. The source material was PBMCs or T cells enriched from blood (not recorded which). The receptors shown here come from a woman aged 25-40 years who had recovered from COVID-19.

This chain links TRBV9 with TRBJ2-2; 7 bases are a match to TRBD2. The CDR3 covers 15 residues. CDR1 is SGDLS, CDR2 YYNGEE, per germline. V shed 1 base and J 5 bases; nucleotides not matched to a gene: 5. In nucleotides, the CDR3 is TGTGCCAGCAGCGTACTGTCGGGGGGTACCGGGGAGCTGTTTTTT. Its protein product is CASSVLSGGTGELFF.

This chain links TRBV2 with TRBJ2-7, with 8 bases that match TRBD2. After removal of 4 bases from V and 3 bases from J, the junction contained 5 bases not matched to a gene. Germline loops: CDR1 SNHLY, CDR2 FYNNEI. This CDR3 has 14 amino acids. CDR3 loop: CASSALAELYEQYF. The CDR3 DNA reads TGTGCCAGCAGTGCACTAGCGGAACTCTACGAGCAGTACTTC.

The chain has TRBV27 and TRBJ2-7; TRBD2 agrees at 8 bases. The CDR3 sequence is 18 residues long. CDR1 is MNHEY, CDR2 SMNVEV, per germline (reference sequence). Trimming at V came to 0 bases and at J to 3 bases, leaving 13 bases not matched to a gene. In DNA, the CDR3 is TGTGCCAGCAGTTTATCGGGTATTTCGGCTAGCGGGCACTACGAGCAGTACTTC. Its translation is CASSLSGISASGHYEQYF.

The chain couples TRBV7-6 to TRBJ2-1; 8 positions agree with TRBD2. Germline V lookup: CDR1 SGHVS, CDR2 FNYEAQ. This CDR3 has 15 residues. V shed 5 bases and J 3 bases; nucleotides not matched to a gene: 6. The CDR3 sequence is CASSPGLAFYNEQFF. CDR3 coding DNA: TGTGCCAGCAGCCCCGGACTAGCCTTCTACAATGAGCAGTTCTTC.

This chain connects TRBV7-9 to TRBJ2-1; D is uncertain. CDR3 size: 13 residues. The V end lost 7 bases, the J end lost 9 bases, and 16 bases lay between the germline ends. Germline lookup yields CDR1 SEHNR and CDR2 FQNEAQ (reference sequence). The CDR3, as DNA: TGTGCCAGCATGCTTGCCGTCATGGCTGAGCAGTTCTTC. Translating gives CASMLAVMAEQFF.

In its sample, this clone was seen once. The CDR3 sequence: CASSQEWASTDTQYF. CDR3 nucleotide sequence: TGTGCCAGCAGCCAAGAATGGGCTAGCACAGATACGCAGTATTTT. The chain carries TRBV3-1 (or the pseudogene TRBV3-2) and TRBJ2-3; unclear D gene. Germline assignment: CDR1 LGHDT and CDR2 YNNKEL (reference sequence). The CDR3 has 15 amino acids. V lost 0 bases and J lost 0, with 7 bases in between.

This chain uses TRBV19 with TRBJ2-1; 13 positions match TRBD2. Per germline, CDR1 LNHDA and CDR2 SQIVND (reference sequence). With 4 bases clipped from V and 7 bases from J, the junction kept 4 bases outside the gene matches. The CDR3 length is 15 residues. This CDR3 reads CASSRTSGSPNEQFF. CDR3 in DNA: TGTGCCAGTAGTAGGACTAGCGGGAGTCCAAATGAGCAGTTCTTC.

On this clone: Distinct nucleotide sequences in the sample also encode this CDR3. The chain has TRBV5-1 and TRBJ2-5; D is uncertain. Germline V CDR1 and CDR2: SGHRS, YFSETQ. Between the trimmed V and J ends, which lost 7 bases and 1 base, there was a span of 5 bases. The CDR3 contains 11 residues. The CDR3 coding sequence is TGCGCCAGCTCGTCCCAAGAGACCCAGTACTTC. Protein product: CASSSQETQYF. Based on the CDR3 plus reference TRBV5-1 and TRBJ2-5, the full variable domain is KAGVTQTPRYLIKTRGQQVTLSCSPISGHRSVSWYQQTPGQGLQFLFEYFSETQRNKGNFPGRFSGRQFSNSRSEMNVSTLELGDSALYLCASSSQETQYFGPGTRLLVL.

The chain combines TRBV5-6 with TRBJ1-2; TRBD1 agrees at 8 bases. Germline CDR1 is SGHDT and CDR2 is YYEEEE. J lost 4 bases, V lost 4 bases, and 12 bases had no gene match. The CDR3 runs to 16 residues. CDR3 sequence reads: CASSDIGQGEAYGYTF. The CDR3 nucleotides read TGTGCCAGCAGCGACATAGGACAGGGTGAAGCCTATGGCTACACCTTC.

This sequence joins TRBV3-1 (or the pseudogene TRBV3-2) and TRBJ2-7, with unresolved D. Between the trimmed V and J ends, which lost 3 bases and 3 bases, there was a span of 15 bases. CDR1 is LGHDT and CDR2 is YNNKEL in the germline V gene (reference sequence). The CDR3 is 15 amino acids. The CDR3 DNA sequence: TGTGCCAGCAGCCAGACCCCGGGTAAGGACTACGAGCAGTACTTC. Translation: CASSQTPGKDYEQYF.

The CDR3 DNA sequence: TGTGCCAGCAGCAATGTGGAGGATACTGAAGCTTTCTTT. This codes for CASSNVEDTEAFF. The chain employs TRBV21-1 and TRBJ1-1. TRBV21-1 corresponds to a pseudogene. This CDR3 contains 13 residues.

The gene calls are TRBV5-1 and TRBJ2-3; 10 positions match TRBD2. V was clipped by 4 bases and J by 2 bases; unmatched bases: 7. The CDR3 runs to 16 residues. Looked up from germline, CDR1 is SGHRS and CDR2 is YFSETQ. CDR3: CASSIGTSEVTDTQYF. CDR3 DNA sequence: TGCGCCAGCAGCATCGGGACTAGCGAAGTCACAGATACGCAGTATTTT.

V usage is TRBV28 and J usage is TRBJ1-3, with TRBD1 identical over 7 bases. Germline values: CDR1 MDHEN, CDR2 SYDVKM. Trimming took 3 bases from V and 10 from J; bases not matched to a gene: 6. The CDR3 sequence is 13 residues long. This CDR3 is CASSFGGGETIYF. The CDR3 DNA is TGTGCCAGCAGTTTTGGAGGGGGCGAGACCATATATTTT.

In this sample, this clone turned up once. The chain couples TRBV3-1 (or the pseudogene TRBV3-2) to TRBJ2-3; D gene unclear. Germline V CDR1 and CDR2: LGHDT, YNNKEL (reference sequence). With 8 bases removed from V and 1 base from J, the gap between germline ends came to 10 bases. The CDR3 extends over 13 amino acids. The CDR3, as DNA: TGTGCCAGCGGCTTTGCGGGCACAGATACGCAGTATTTT. Protein sequence: CASGFAGTDTQYF.

This chain uses TRBV27 with TRBJ1-2; TRBD1 agrees at 8 bases. The CDR3 runs to 14 residues. Germline CDR1 and CDR2: MNHEY and SMNVEV (reference sequence). The V and J ends lost 0 bases and 8 bases, in that order; junction bases with no gene match: 5. The CDR3: CASSLSGQAGGYTF. The CDR3, as DNA: TGTGCCAGCAGTTTATCGGGACAGGCGGGGGGCTACACCTTC.

This clone was recorded a few times. J is TRBJ2-3 and V is TRBV5-8, with D hard to call. The ends were cut back, 1 base at V and 0 bases at J, with 6 bases in the middle. The CDR3 length is 14 residues. CDR1 and CDR2 (germline): SGHTS, YDEGEE. The CDR3 DNA reads TGTGCCAGCAGCTTGCGCGCTAGCACAGATACGCAGTATTTT. Translating gives CASSLRASTDTQYF.

The CDR3 sequence: CASSSWTGYNEQFF. In DNA, the CDR3 is TGTGCCAGCAGCTCCTGGACAGGCTACAATGAGCAGTTCTTC. The chain couples TRBV7-8 to TRBJ2-1; 7 nucleotides agree with TRBD1. This CDR3 comprises 14 residues. J gave up 3 bases and V 4 bases, and 3 bases lay outside the gene matches. CDR1 and CDR2 from the germline V gene are SGHVS and FQNEAQ.

The V and J genes are TRBV16 and TRBJ1-2; no clear D gene. CDR1 is KGHSY, CDR2 FQNENV, per germline. The CDR3 covers 16 residues. V was pared by 0 bases and J by 4 bases, with 15 bases between. DNA for the CDR3: TGTGCCAGCAGCCAATCGGAGGCAGGTGTGGGCTATGGCTACACCTTC. Its protein product is CASSQSEAGVGYGYTF.

As concerns this clone: In the same sample, other DNA sequences code for this CDR3. This chain connects TRBV12-3 or TRBV12-4 to TRBJ1-1; 9 nucleotides align to TRBD1. The length of the CDR3 is 13 residues. Trimming at V came to 6 bases and at J to 5 bases, leaving 4 bases not matched to a gene. This CDR3 is CASSPGQGTEAFF. The CDR3 region has the DNA TGTGCCAGCAGCCCGGGACAGGGAACTGAAGCTTTCTTT.